This TCR beta chain is drawn from a study of cytomegalovirus exposure and HLA in healthy donors (dated by TCRdb to 2016 to 2017). A note on the overall study: The roughly 670 repertoires of the first cohort and the 120 validation repertoires were produced on the same platform, according to a later analysis. The study aimed to test whether cataloging public T cell receptors could reveal signatures of past pathogen exposure. To predict cytomegalovirus infection status, the study combined high-throughput TCR immunosequencing, statistical association of individual TCRs with disease status, and machine learning. In addition to the first cohort of 666 subjects, a separate validation cohort of approximately 130 different subjects was used. The paper as a whole reports these results and caveats: The validation cohort had no HLA typing available for a later analysis, so co-occurrence within that cohort was assessed over all 120 or so repertoires. In a later analysis, TCRs clustered in the first cohort were found to also tend to co-occur in the roughly 110 validation repertoires, with 94% of cluster scores above 0. A total of 150 or so TCR beta chains were listed by the study as associated with cytomegalovirus. It was suggested by the authors that the approach could potentially be generalized to other disease states and immunological phenotypes. Most TCR sequences were seen in very few donors, while some public TCRs were found in many individuals. Cytomegalovirus status was reported to be diagnosed by the classifier with high specificity and sensitivity in both the original and validation cohorts. A few of the identified cytomegalovirus-associated TCR beta chains were confirmed in vitro to be specific for cytomegalovirus antigens.

The donors belonged to the validation cohort of over a hundred subjects, which was separate from the 666-subject first cohort. CDR1 and CDR2 are read off the germline V gene as SQVTM and ANQGSEA. V lost 4 bases and J lost 6 bases; the stretch between them is 15 bases long. Its CDR3 holds 13 amino acids, cysteine through phenylalanine. Just the 39-base CDR3 DNA is kept, in frame starting at base 1. Regarding this clone: Its recognized antigen is unknown. Nothing much larger sits one base from this clone, and base qualities are not available.

Receptors were amplified or captured by the immunoSEQ multiplex PCR assay. In the source study's methods: A statistical classification framework was built for diagnosing cytomegalovirus status from the catalog of TCR beta chain sequences. This immuneACCESS table, as held by TCRdb, lists in-frame sequences with V and J called but not all clones. Of the missing ones, under half trace to an unresolved V gene in checked studies; the others have no known cause. V and J calls and clone size follow that table, whereas D and trimming were derived from the DNA. The sample records approximately 160,000 clones, 90% to 97% of which are singletons. The ten largest clones capture about 0.89% of the sample.

Sequenced sample: PBMCs. Rearrangement joined TRBV29-1 to TRBJ1-1, with no reliable assignment of the D segment. This clonotype was sampled from a woman aged 18-30 years in good health and CMV-seronegative. CDR3 region: CSVVNPPKPEAFF. The DNA sequence is as follows: TGCAGCGTTGTGAACCCACCGAAGCCTGAAGCTTTCTTT.